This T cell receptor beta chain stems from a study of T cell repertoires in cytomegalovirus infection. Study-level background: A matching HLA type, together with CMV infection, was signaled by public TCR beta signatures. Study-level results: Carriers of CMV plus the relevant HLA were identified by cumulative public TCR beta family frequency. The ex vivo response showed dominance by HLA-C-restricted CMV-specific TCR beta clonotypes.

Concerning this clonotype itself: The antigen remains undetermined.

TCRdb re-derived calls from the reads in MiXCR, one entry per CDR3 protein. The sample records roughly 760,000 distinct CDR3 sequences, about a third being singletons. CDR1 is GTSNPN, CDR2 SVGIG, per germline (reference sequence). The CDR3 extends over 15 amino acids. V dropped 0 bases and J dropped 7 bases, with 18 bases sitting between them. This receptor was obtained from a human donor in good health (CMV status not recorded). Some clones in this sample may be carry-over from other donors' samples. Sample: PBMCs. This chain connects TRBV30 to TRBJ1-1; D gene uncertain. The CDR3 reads CAWSVPGIGTLEAFF. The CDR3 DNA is TGTGCCTGGAGTGTACCGGGGATAGGTACCCTTGAAGCTTTCTTT.